This T cell receptor (beta chain) was obtained from a study of T cell repertoires in cytomegalovirus infection (dated by TCRdb to the late 2010s). Background on the whole study: The peptide stimulations were aimed at well-studied HLA-B-restricted epitopes as well as recently identified HLA-C-restricted CMV epitopes, whose presentation resists viral immunomodulation. Donor HLA type was relevant to the analysis, as public TCR beta signatures indicated carriage of CMV infection together with the matching HLA type.

Points the paper makes about the study in general: Cumulative frequency of public TCR beta family members discriminated carriers of CMV infection plus the relevant HLA type in this cohort and an independent 352-donor cohort. The ex vivo response was dominated by HLA-C-restricted CMV-specific TCR beta clonotypes, which also provided the single most frequent clonotype in two of eight donors.

From V the trimming removes 3 bases and from J it removes 9 bases, while the gene matches leave 5 bases of the junction unaccounted for. The CDR3 runs 15 residues from the cysteine to the phenylalanine. The retained sequence is limited to the CDR3, 45 bases, with the frame set at the first base. The germline V gene yields LGHNA for CDR1 and YSLEER for CDR2. The instrument was an Illumina HiSeq 1500. The raw public data were reprocessed by TCRdb itself: fastp quality trimming at Q25, MiXCR clonotype calling, in-frame beta chains only. For every CDR3 protein sequence, its rows merge into one entry that carries the most common genes and DNA. Recorded for this sample are approximately 350,000 distinct CDR3 sequences; about a third of them occurred a single time. The ten largest clonotypes hold roughly 14% of the sample. This specimen's treatment or condition label, interpreted: in vitro stimulation with specific CMV peptide epitopes to enrich CMV-specific T cells.

This clonotype showed up just a few times. It has no known antigen specificity. Base qualities are not provided; no much larger clone lies one nucleotide away. This receptor was identified in a human donor in good health (CMV status not recorded). Some clones in this sample may be carry-over from other donors' samples. The specimen was cultured PBMCs, collected from culture after CMV antigen stimulation. The V and J segments used are TRBV4-3 and TRBJ2-1, with 13 central nucleotides matching TRBD2. The CDR3 protein: CASSHGLAGAREQFF. The DNA reads as follows: TGCGCCAGCAGCCATGGACTAGCGGGAGCGCGTGAGCAGTTCTTC.